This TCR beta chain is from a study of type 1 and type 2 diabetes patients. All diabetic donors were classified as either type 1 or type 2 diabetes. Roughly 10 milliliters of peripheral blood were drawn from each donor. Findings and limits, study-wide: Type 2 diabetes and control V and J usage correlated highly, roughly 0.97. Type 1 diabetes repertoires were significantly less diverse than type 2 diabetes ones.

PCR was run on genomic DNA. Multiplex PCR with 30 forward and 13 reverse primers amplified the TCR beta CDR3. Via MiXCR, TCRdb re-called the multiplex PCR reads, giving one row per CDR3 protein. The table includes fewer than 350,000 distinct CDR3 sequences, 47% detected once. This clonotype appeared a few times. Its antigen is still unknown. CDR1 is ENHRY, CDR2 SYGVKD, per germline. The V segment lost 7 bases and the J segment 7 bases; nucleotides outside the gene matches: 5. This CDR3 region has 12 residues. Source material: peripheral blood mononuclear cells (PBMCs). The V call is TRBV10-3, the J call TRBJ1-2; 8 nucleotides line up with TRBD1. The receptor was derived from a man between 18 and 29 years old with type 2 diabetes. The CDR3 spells CAIIGQGGGYTF. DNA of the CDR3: TGTGCCATCATAGGACAGGGAGGTGGCTACACCTTC.